These T cell receptor beta chains were read from a single sample in a study of control samples from healthy donors and cancer patients. The assay was immunoSEQ multiplex PCR, and TCRdb's table has in-frame clones only and misses some. The sample carries 85,000 to 90,000 clones, under 90% recorded once. Sequencing was performed on blood. These receptors all come from a woman in her forties in good health. CDR3s include the opening cysteine and the closing phenylalanine or tryptophan. The order of the fields is clone size, V gene, CDR3 length, J gene, D gene, CDR3 protein, CDR3 DNA. D genes are given only for firm matches. A clone size is listed for some rows: how often the clone was seen (once, few, many), or a class if it is expanded.

>few|TRBV7-2|16|TRBJ2-3|NA
CASILVGDPGTDTQYF
TGTGCCAGCATTCTAGTGGGCGACCCGGGCACAGATACGCAGTATTTT
>NA|TRBV20-1|11|TRBJ1-4|NA
CSAQRAEKLFF
TGCAGTGCCCAGAGGGCGGAAAAACTGTTTTTT
>once|TRBV19|14|TRBJ1-1|NA
CASSRDGGVAEAFF
TGTGCCAGTAGTAGGGACGGAGGGGTGGCTGAAGCTTTCTTT
>NA|TRBV6-5|15|TRBJ1-5|NA
CASSYTSGEDQPQHF
TGTGCCAGCAGTTACACCTCAGGGGAGGATCAGCCCCAGCATTTT
>NA|TRBV7-8|16|TRBJ2-6|TRBD2
CASSSGLASGANVLTF
TGTGCCAGCAGCTCCGGACTAGCGTCTGGGGCCAACGTCCTGACTTTC
>NA|TRBV30|15|TRBJ1-1|NA
CAWGLLGGTNTEAFF
TGTGCCTGGGGTCTCCTGGGAGGGACGAACACTGAAGCTTTCTTT
>NA|TRBV29-1|14|TRBJ1-2|TRBD1
CSVTEGTENYGYTF
TGCAGCGTTACCGAGGGGACAGAGAACTATGGCTACACCTTC
>NA|TRBV18|15|TRBJ2-2|NA
CASPKAGSNTGELFF
TGTGCCAGCCCGAAGGCGGGGTCGAACACCGGGGAGCTGTTTTTT
>NA|TRBV7-8|13|TRBJ2-5|TRBD1
CASSRGQQETQYF
TGTGCCAGCAGCCGGGGACAGCAAGAGACCCAGTACTTC
>NA|TRBV19|16|TRBJ2-2|NA
CASSWSDGGATGELFF
TGTGCCAGTAGTTGGAGTGACGGGGGTGCCACCGGGGAGCTGTTTTTT
>NA|TRBV10-1|15|TRBJ2-5|NA
CASSEGPDPLETQYF
TGCGCCAGCAGCGAAGGACCCGACCCCTTAGAGACCCAGTACTTC
>NA|TRBV3-1/TRBV3-2|12|TRBJ1-1|NA
CASSQLQSEAFF
TGTGCCAGCAGCCAACTACAGAGTGAAGCTTTCTTT
>once|TRBV15|15|TRBJ1-2|TRBD1
CATSTGQGLIFGYTF
TGTGCCACCAGCACCGGACAGGGCCTTATCTTTGGCTACACCTTC
>NA|TRBV5-1|15|TRBJ1-3|NA
CASSLGDTSGNTIYF
TGCGCCAGCAGCTTGGGGGATACCTCTGGAAACACCATATATTTT
>few|TRBV19|17|TRBJ2-2|NA
CASHTLGYDPYTGELFF
TGTGCCAGTCATACGCTGGGGTATGACCCTTACACCGGGGAGCTGTTTTTT
>NA|TRBV7-2|15|TRBJ2-2|NA
CASSGRDGNTGELFF
TGTGCCAGCAGCGGCCGGGACGGAAACACCGGGGAGCTGTTTTTT
>NA|TRBV7-3|16|TRBJ2-3|TRBD1
CASSLTGTGGKDTQYF
TGTGCCAGCAGCTTAACGGGGACAGGGGGCAAGGATACGCAGTATTTT
>NA|TRBV4-1|17|TRBJ1-2|TRBD1
CASSQVDGQGTTGGYTF
TGCGCCAGCAGCCAAGTTGACGGACAGGGTACAACTGGTGGCTACACCTTC
>once|TRBV6-1|16|TRBJ1-2|NA
CASSARDQPSPYGYTF
TGTGCCAGCAGTGCCCGGGACCAACCATCCCCCTATGGCTACACCTTC
>NA|TRBV6-2/TRBV6-3|16|TRBJ1-1|NA
CASSYSITGANTEAFF
TGTGCCAGCAGTTACTCGATTACTGGGGCGAACACTGAAGCTTTCTTT
>NA|TRBV7-2|12|TRBJ1-1|NA
CASSLVRTEAFF
TGTGCCAGCAGCTTGGTTCGCACTGAAGCTTTCTTT
>NA|TRBV6-1|13|TRBJ1-4|NA
CASSENDREKLFF
TGTGCCAGCAGTGAAAACGACAGGGAAAAACTGTTTTTT
>NA|TRBV18|14|TRBJ2-5|NA
CASSPERVGETQYF
TGTGCCAGCTCACCTGAAAGGGTCGGCGAGACCCAGTACTTC
>once|TRBV6-5|16|TRBJ2-7|NA
CASSYSAGRASYEQYF
TGTGCCAGCAGTTACTCTGCGGGCAGGGCCTCCTACGAGCAGTACTTC
>NA|TRBV30|14|TRBJ1-4|NA
CAWSRPRAGEKLFF
TGTGCCTGGAGCAGACCCCGGGCTGGGGAAAAACTGTTTTTT
>few|TRBV18|12|TRBJ2-7|NA
CASSPDEYEQYF
TGTGCCAGCTCACCTGACGAATACGAGCAGTACTTC
>NA|TRBV3-1/TRBV3-2|14|TRBJ2-7|NA
CASSLRTEPYEQYF
TGTGCCAGCAGCCTGAGGACAGAGCCCTACGAGCAGTACTTC
>NA|TRBV3-1/TRBV3-2|15|TRBJ2-3|NA
CASSQDLRSTDTQYF
TGTGCCAGCAGCCAAGATTTGCGGAGCACAGATACGCAGTATTTT
>NA|TRBV5-1|14|TRBJ2-4|NA
CASSLNRPKNIQYF
TGCGCCAGCAGCTTGAACAGGCCCAAAAACATTCAGTACTTC
>NA|TRBV6-5|15|TRBJ1-6|NA
CASSYAGSSNSPLHF
TGTGCCAGCAGTTACGCAGGGTCCTCCAATTCACCCCTCCACTTT
>NA|TRBV27|13|TRBJ1-2|TRBD1
CASSRTGNYGYTF
TGTGCCAGCAGTCGGACAGGGAACTATGGCTACACCTTC
>NA|TRBV5-4|16|TRBJ1-2|NA
CASSLVWGTSNYGYTF
TGTGCCAGCAGCTTGGTTTGGGGGACTTCTAACTATGGCTACACCTTC
>once|TRBV5-1|14|TRBJ1-1|NA
CASSFSGGGTEAFF
TGCGCCAGCAGCTTCTCGGGGGGAGGCACTGAAGCTTTCTTT
>NA|TRBV12-3/TRBV12-4|13|TRBJ1-4|NA
CASKFNTEEKLFF
TGTGCCAGCAAGTTTAATACAGAGGAAAAACTGTTTTTT
>few|TRBV18|17|TRBJ2-6|NA
CASSPFGPLNRHNVLTF
TGTGCCAGCTCACCCTTTGGGCCTTTAAATAGACACAACGTCCTGACTTTC
>NA|TRBV12-2|14|TRBJ1-1|NA
CASRWPPGQLEAFF
TGTGCAAGTCGCTGGCCTCCGGGACAGTTAGAAGCTTTCTTT
>few|TRBV5-1|15|TRBJ1-6|TRBD1
CASRPGQGYYSPLHF
TGCGCCAGCAGACCTGGACAGGGTTATTATTCACCCCTCCACTTT
>once|TRBV5-6|14|TRBJ1-3|NA
CASSLSGLGNTIYF
TGTGCCAGCAGCTTATCCGGGCTTGGAAACACCATATATTTT
>NA|TRBV10-3|13|TRBJ2-7|NA
CAISEGLSYEQYF
TGTGCCATCAGTGAGGGTCTTTCCTACGAGCAGTACTTC
>once|TRBV20-1|11|TRBJ1-1|NA
CSRQLNTEAFF
TGCAGTAGACAGTTGAACACTGAAGCTTTCTTT
>NA|TRBV4-1|15|TRBJ1-6|NA
CASSPATSRDSPLHF
TGCGCCAGCAGCCCTGCCACTAGTCGAGATTCACCCCTCCACTTT